The next 17 T cell receptor beta chains were all read from a single sample in a study of shared clonotypes between healthy human individuals. The assay was immunoSEQ multiplex PCR, and TCRdb's table has in-frame clones only and misses some. The sample has approximately 350,000 clones, 90% to 98% seen once. The sequencing sample was made of memory CD8+ T cells sorted from blood. Noted subset: CD45RO+ cells pooled with CCR7-negative TemRA cells. The origin of the receptors is a man aged 25-40 years in good health.

The chain links TRBV6-1 to TRBJ2-1, with D unresolved. The V end was cut by 0 bases, the J end by 3 bases, with 6 bases between. The CDR3 extends over 14 amino acids. The germline CDR1 and CDR2 sequences are MNHNS and SASEGT. CDR3 loop: CASSEARGYNEQFF. The CDR3 DNA follows: TGTGCCAGCAGTGAAGCGCGCGGCTACAATGAGCAGTTCTTC.

V gene TRBV6-5 combines with J gene TRBJ2-7, with a tentative D call TRBD2 (7 bases). Germline assignment: CDR1 MNHEY and CDR2 SVGAGI. This CDR3 contains 14 residues. The V gene lost 0 bases and the J gene lost 4 bases, with 10 bases spanning the gap. CDR3 loop: CASSYSRGGYEQYF. DNA of the CDR3: TGTGCCAGCAGTTACTCAAGGGGGGGGTACGAGCAGTACTTC.

This chain uses TRBV5-1 with TRBJ2-5; D gene ambiguous. Germline CDR1 and CDR2: SGHRS and YFSETQ. The V gene lost 3 bases and the J gene lost 0 bases, with 18 bases spanning the gap. The CDR3 length is 17 residues. The DNA for the CDR3 is TGCGCCAGCAGCTCGGTCGGTCGGGCAGAGTACCAAGAGACCCAGTACTTC. This codes for CASSSVGRAEYQETQYF.

In regard to this clone: The identical CDR3 is also encoded by other nucleotide sequences in the sample. This chain connects TRBV2 to TRBJ2-3; D gene uncertain. In germline, CDR1 is SNHLY, CDR2 FYNNEI. The length of the CDR3 is 12 residues. V was shortened by 3 bases and J by 3 bases, with 4 bases between the two germline ends. CDR3 amino acids: CASSDRTDTQYF. In nucleotides, the CDR3 is TGTGCCAGCAGTGACCGGACAGATACGCAGTATTTT.

The gene calls are TRBV2 and TRBJ2-3; 15 bases fit TRBD2. The CDR3 loop spans 17 amino acids. Germline CDR1 and CDR2: SNHLY and FYNNEI. Unmatched junction bases numbered 7, after V lost 6 bases and J lost 3 bases. The chain's CDR3 is CASRRTSGRAGTDTQYF. The CDR3 DNA reads TGTGCCAGCAGGAGGACTAGCGGGAGGGCCGGTACAGATACGCAGTATTTT.

The table lists this clone with a count of one. The rearrangement uses TRBV5-1 and TRBJ1-1; D may be TRBD1 (5 bases). Trimming pared 4 bases from V and 1 base from J, leaving 8 bases between. Per the germline V gene, CDR1 is SGHRS and CDR2 is YFSETQ. The CDR3 is 13 residues long. DNA for the CDR3: TGCGCCAGCAGCCCAACAGGGAACACTGAAGCTTTCTTT. Its translation is CASSPTGNTEAFF.

V is TRBV4-1 and J is TRBJ2-5; D unclear. Germline V gene sequence: CDR1 MGHRA, CDR2 YSYEKL. There are 13 residues in the CDR3. V lost 0 bases and J lost 14, with 16 bases in between. CDR3 sequence (DNA): TGCGCCAGCAGCCAAGAACCGGACCAGAGGAACTACTTC. Protein sequence: CASSQEPDQRNYF.

The gene calls are TRBV28 and TRBJ1-1; D remains unclear. The CDR3 spans 16 residues. The germline gives CDR1 MDHEN, CDR2 SYDVKM. Between the trimmed V and J ends, which lost 6 bases and 7 bases, there was a span of 24 bases. The CDR3 sequence: CASSFSSITGKSEAFF. Here the CDR3 DNA reads TGTGCCAGCAGCTTCAGCTCGATAACCGGTAAAAGTGAAGCTTTCTTT.

CDR3 DNA sequence: TGTGCCAGCAGTAAGCCGACAGTCTATGGCTACACCTTC. Protein: CASSKPTVYGYTF. This chain joins TRBV28 and TRBJ1-2, with D perhaps matching TRBD1 (5 bases). CDR1 is MDHEN, CDR2 SYDVKM, per germline. V shed 5 bases and J shed 4 bases, with 11 bases lying between them. CDR3 length: 13 amino acids.

The chain joins TRBV6-1 to TRBJ2-1; 10 nucleotides line up with TRBD2. Per the germline V gene, CDR1 is MNHNS and CDR2 is SASEGT. There are 15 residues in the CDR3. The J segment lost 9 bases and the V segment lost 1 base, leaving 6 bases of the junction unmatched. The CDR3: CASSEGASGRGEQFF. CDR3 bases: TGTGCCAGCAGTGAAGGGGCTAGCGGGAGAGGTGAGCAGTTCTTC.

V usage is TRBV10-1 and J usage is TRBJ2-3; 10 nucleotides match TRBD2. This CDR3 comprises 16 residues. Germline lookup yields CDR1 WNHNN and CDR2 SYGVQD (reference sequence). With 0 bases clipped from V and 2 bases from J, the junction kept 2 bases outside the gene matches. CDR3 amino acids: CASSESSGRATDTQYF. Written as DNA, the CDR3 is TGCGCCAGCAGTGAGTCGAGCGGGAGGGCCACAGATACGCAGTATTTT.

The rearrangement uses TRBV30 and TRBJ2-2; 11 nucleotides align to TRBD2. Germline V gene data show CDR1 as GTSNPN and CDR2 as SVGIG (reference sequence). Unmatched junction bases numbered 9, after V lost 4 bases and J lost 5 bases. The CDR3 runs 16 residues. The CDR3 protein is CAWTELAGVFTGELFF. CDR3 DNA: TGTGCCTGGACTGAACTAGCGGGAGTTTTTACCGGGGAGCTGTTTTTT.

The chain joins TRBV28 to TRBJ1-2; possible D gene TRBD1, 5 bases. In germline, CDR1 is MDHEN, CDR2 SYDVKM. The CDR3 length is 13 residues. Trimming cost V 1 base and J 14 bases, with 17 bases left between them. The CDR3 is CASSLYFPPGRTF. In DNA, the CDR3 is TGTGCCAGCAGTTTATACTTCCCTCCAGGGAGAACCTTC.

The genes are TRBV19 and TRBJ1-5, with unresolved D. Germline V lookup: CDR1 LNHDA, CDR2 SQIVND (reference sequence). With 2 bases removed from V and 0 bases from J, the gap between germline ends came to 5 bases. CDR3 length: 14 residues. The CDR3 here is CASSITYSNQPQHF. CDR3 DNA: TGTGCCAGTAGTATAACATATAGCAATCAGCCCCAGCATTTT.

V usage is TRBV7-2 and J usage is TRBJ1-3; D is unclear. In germline, CDR1 is SGHTA, CDR2 FQGNSA. V was cut by 3 bases and J by 0 bases, with 15 bases left in between. This CDR3 is built from 17 residues. CDR3 in amino acids: CASSLSVLLSSGNTIYF. As DNA, the CDR3 is TGTGCCAGCAGCTTGTCAGTGCTTTTGAGCTCTGGAAACACCATATATTTT.

The chain combines TRBV28 with TRBJ2-5; D unresolved. Germline loops: CDR1 MDHEN, CDR2 SYDVKM. The V end lost 5 bases, the J end lost 5 bases, and 15 bases lay between the germline ends. This CDR3 is built from 14 residues. CDR3 loop: CASSPPALGETQYF. The CDR3 nucleotides are TGTGCCAGCAGTCCACCCGCGCTAGGGGAGACCCAGTACTTC.

The J gene is TRBJ2-2, the V gene TRBV5-5, with a weak D call TRBD2 (5 bases). The CDR3 totals 13 residues. The germline gives CDR1 SGHKS, CDR2 YYEKEE (reference sequence). Trimming shortened V by 4 bases and J by 1 base, and 5 bases separated the two germline ends. This CDR3 is CASSRENTGELFF. The CDR3 DNA is TGTGCCAGCAGCCGGGAGAACACCGGGGAGCTGTTTTTT.